The clone carrying this TCR beta chain was picked up a small number of times. This sample stems from a study of blood T cell repertoires in COVID-19. TCRdb keeps only in-frame clones here, not all; method: immunoSEQ multiplex PCR. The table lists approximately 60,000 clones, approximately 80% of them singletons. Germline lookup yields CDR1 SGHAT and CDR2 FQNNGV. V was shortened by 5 bases and J by 7 bases, with 9 bases between the two germline ends. This CDR3 comprises 12 residues. The gene calls are TRBV11-2 and TRBJ1-3, with D uncertain. The specimen was peripheral blood. The clonotype was recovered from a woman of 80 years or more with active or convalescent COVID-19. CDR3 DNA: TGTGCCAGCAGCCCTTCTCCGAACACCATATATTTT. Protein product: CASSPSPNTIYF.